This TCR beta chain appears in the sequencing data of a study of shared clonotypes between healthy human individuals. This clone was recorded only once. Other DNA sequences in this specimen translate into the identical CDR3. Every immunoSEQ plate was one replicate of a subset's evenly spread DNA. Spread over ten immunoSEQ deep assay plates, unsorted PBMC DNA underwent sequencing. Methods used by the authors: Junction-only sequences produced by ImmunoSEQ had no quality scores, so filtering differed. TCRdb's table, derived via immunoSEQ multiplex PCR, lists solely in-frame clones and lacks some. V and J calls and clone size are given by that table; D and trimming were obtained from the DNA. The table shows roughly 500,000 clones, with 76% occurring only once. Healthy HIV-negative adults without recent acute infections or vaccinations served as donors. The sample taken for sequencing was PBMCs. The clonotype originates from a woman aged 40 to 50 in good health. Some clones in this sample may be carry-over from other donors' samples.

The CDR3 coding sequence is TGTGCCAGCAGCTTGGGGGCAGGGGGCTACACCTTC. This encodes CASSLGAGGYTF. The chain links TRBV5-6 to TRBJ1-2; perhaps TRBD1 as D (5 bases). CDR3 size: 12 residues. V shed 0 bases and J shed 8 bases, with 8 bases lying between them. Germline V gene data show CDR1 as SGHDT and CDR2 as YYEEEE.